The rows below give T cell receptor beta chains drawn from one sample of a study of identical twins. From the 5' RACE reads, TCRdb called clonotypes with MiXCR, one entry per CDR3 protein. Here the sample spans about 530,000 distinct CDR3 sequences, roughly 15% being singletons. The same specimen was also included in a second study, on yellow fever vaccine responses in identical twins.

Sequencing input: CD4+ T cells sorted from blood. These receptors came from a woman aged 18-30 years in good health. CDR3s include the opening cysteine and the closing phenylalanine or tryptophan. D genes are given only for firm matches. Clone sizes are given selectively: once, few, many, or a class where the clone is expanded.

size	D	V	J	CDR3	DNA
many	TRBD1	TRBV5-1	TRBJ1-5	CASSLTGDNQPQHF	TGCGCCAGCAGCTTGACAGGGGACAATCAGCCCCAGCATTTT
.	TRBD1	TRBV7-6	TRBJ2-2	CASSKGGTGASGELFF	TGTGCCAGCAGCAAAGGGGGGACAGGGGCATCCGGGGAGCTGTTTTTT
.	.	TRBV19	TRBJ2-1	CASIQGTGEQFF	TGTGCCAGTATACAGGGGACGGGGGAACAGTTCTTC
many	TRBD2	TRBV12-3/TRBV12-4	TRBJ2-1	CASTTGGFNEQFF	TGTGCCAGCACGACCGGGGGGTTCAATGAGCAGTTCTTC
.	.	TRBV16	TRBJ1-5	CASSQSGGNSLQPQHF	TGTGCCAGCAGCCAATCTGGGGGGAATTCTTTGCAGCCCCAGCATTTT
.	TRBD1	TRBV15	TRBJ1-5	CATSRQGASNQPQHF	TGTGCCACCAGCAGACAGGGGGCATCCAATCAGCCCCAGCATTTT
few	.	TRBV18	TRBJ2-5	CASSPRQLQETQYF	TGTGCCAGCTCACCAAGGCAGCTTCAAGAGACCCAGTACTTC
.	TRBD1	TRBV5-6	TRBJ2-1	CASSFKGTVANEQFF	TGTGCCAGCAGCTTTAAGGGGACAGTAGCCAATGAGCAGTTCTTC
few	TRBD2	TRBV14	TRBJ2-1	CASGRLAPGGEQFF	TGTGCCAGCGGGAGACTAGCGCCCGGGGGTGAGCAGTTCTTC
.	.	TRBV28	TRBJ2-3	CASSPTVAFGDTQYF	TGTGCCAGCAGTCCCACCGTGGCTTTTGGAGATACGCAGTATTTT
few	.	TRBV12-3/TRBV12-4	TRBJ1-5	CASSSVSSNQPQHF	TGTGCCAGCAGCTCTGTTAGTAGCAATCAGCCCCAGCATTTT
few	.	TRBV6-5	TRBJ2-2	CASSSTRSGELFF	TGTGCCAGCAGTTCCACCCGTTCGGGGGAGCTGTTTTTT
many	.	TRBV28	TRBJ1-1	CASSPPGPNTEAFF	TGTGCCAGCAGTCCCCCGGGACCGAACACTGAAGCTTTCTTT
many	TRBD2	TRBV9	TRBJ2-5	CASSVELAGETQYF	TGTGCCAGCAGCGTAGAGTTAGCGGGAGAGACCCAGTACTTC
few	TRBD2	TRBV12-3/TRBV12-4	TRBJ2-2	CASRTLAGEAGELFF	TGTGCCAGCAGAACCTTAGCGGGAGAAGCCGGGGAGCTGTTTTTT
.	.	TRBV20-1	TRBJ2-2	CSASFRTGELFF	TGCAGTGCTAGTTTCCGGACCGGGGAGCTGTTTTTT
few	TRBD2	TRBV11-1	TRBJ2-1	CASSYRLAGENEQFF	TGTGCCAGCAGCTACCGACTAGCGGGAGAGAATGAGCAGTTCTTC
many	.	TRBV12-3/TRBV12-4	TRBJ2-2	CASSLARELFF	TGCGCCAGCAGCTTGGCTCGGGAGCTGTTTTTT
few	TRBD1	TRBV20-1	TRBJ2-3	CSARDRQYTDTQYF	TGCAGTGCCCGGGACAGGCAGTACACAGATACGCAGTATTTT
.	.	TRBV4-2	TRBJ2-5	CASSQGGTGGTQYF	TGTGCCAGCAGCCAAGGGGGGACTGGCGGGACCCAGTACTTC
.	TRBD2	TRBV27	TRBJ2-1	CASTRTSGGARLLNEQFF	TGTGCCAGCACCCGGACTAGCGGGGGGGCGCGCTTGCTCAATGAGCAGTTCTTC
few	.	TRBV28	TRBJ2-2	CASRGLAPNSGELFF	TGTGCCAGCAGAGGCCTAGCCCCCAACTCCGGGGAGCTGTTTTTT
.	TRBD2	TRBV24-1	TRBJ2-1	CATGRLAGNEQFF	TGTGCCACCGGCCGGCTAGCGGGTAATGAGCAGTTCTTC
.	.	TRBV20-1	TRBJ1-1	CSAATPILVGQGTEAFF	TGCAGTGCCGCCACCCCCATTCTGGTGGGCCAAGGAACTGAAGCTTTCTTT
few	.	TRBV29-1	TRBJ2-2	CSVGDLGSGELFF	TGCAGCGTCGGGGATCTCGGTTCCGGGGAGCTGTTTTTT
few	.	TRBV25-1	TRBJ2-7	CASSEVTSYEQYF	TGTGCCAGCAGTGAAGTCACCTCCTACGAGCAGTACTTC
few	.	TRBV9	TRBJ1-5	CASSVRPGTNQPQHF	TGTGCCAGCAGCGTCCGTCCCGGGACAAATCAGCCCCAGCATTTT
many	TRBD1	TRBV5-1	TRBJ1-1	CASSLSTGWNTEAFF	TGCGCCAGCAGCTTATCGACAGGGTGGAACACTGAAGCTTTCTTT
.	.	TRBV3-1	TRBJ2-6	CASSQDSTSGANVLTF	TGTGCCAGCAGCCAAGACAGCACCTCTGGGGCCAACGTCCTGACTTTC